The 22 T cell receptor beta chains reported below all come from one sample, sequenced in a study of T cell responses to AZD1222 COVID-19 vaccine (dated by TCRdb to about 2021). What the time point label conveys for this sample: baseline before first vaccination. Receptor amplification or capture employed the immunoSEQ multiplex PCR assay. Sourced from immuneACCESS, this table was stored by TCRdb with only in-frame sequences that have V and J called. A share of the clones is absent; for the studies checked, an unresolved V gene accounts for under half, and the remainder has no known explanation. The sample profile shows about 97,000 clones; about 88% of them were found once. The top ten clones comprise approximately 5% of the sample. The sample was peripheral blood, taken on day 0 of AZD1222 vaccination. These receptors all stem from an adult in good health.

The rearrangement joins TRBV28 to TRBJ1-1, with 7 bases that match TRBD1. This CDR3 is 15 amino acids long. The germline V gene encodes CDR1 MDHEN and CDR2 SYDVKM. The J segment lost 5 bases and the V segment lost 6 bases, leaving 12 bases of the junction unmatched. CDR3 amino acids: CASRNPRGRFTEAFF. Written as DNA, the CDR3 is TGTGCCAGCAGAAACCCTAGGGGGCGATTTACTGAAGCTTTCTTT.

The chain joins TRBV7-2 to TRBJ2-7; a possible D gene is TRBD1 (6 bases). The CDR3 contains 17 residues. V was shortened by 2 bases and J by 0 bases, with 17 bases between the two germline ends. Germline lookup yields CDR1 SGHTA and CDR2 FQGNSA. The CDR3 reads CASSLNLFQGLSYEQYF. Written as DNA, the CDR3 is TGTGCCAGCAGCTTAAACCTATTTCAGGGGCTCTCCTACGAGCAGTACTTC.

This clone was counted a single time. The chain recombines TRBV9 with TRBJ1-4, with D perhaps matching TRBD1 (5 bases). This CDR3 is built from 16 residues. Germline loops: CDR1 SGDLS, CDR2 YYNGEE. V dropped 4 bases and J dropped 6 bases, with 19 bases sitting between them. The CDR3 region has the DNA TGTGCCAGCAGCTACAGGCCCCAGGGTGGGGATGAAAAACTGTTTTTT. This sequence encodes CASSYRPQGGDEKLFF.

DNA of the CDR3: TGTGCCAGCAGTCCGGGGACAGGGAGAGTCAATCAGCCCCAGCATTTT. Translating it yields CASSPGTGRVNQPQHF. The chain has TRBV28 and TRBJ1-5; TRBD1 agrees at 9 bases. This CDR3 contains 16 residues. Trimming cost V 5 bases and J 3 bases; bases outside gene matches: 8. Germline V gene data show CDR1 as MDHEN and CDR2 as SYDVKM. The full variable domain, with the rest looked up from reference TRBV28 and TRBJ1-5, is DVKVTQSSRYLVKRTGEKVFLECVQDMDHENMFWYRQDPGLGLRLIYFSYDVKMKEKGDIPEGYSVSREKKERFSLILESASTNQTSMYLCASSPGTGRVNQPQHFGDGTRLSIL.

This CDR3 reads CASSPLGSLNTEAFF. The CDR3 bases are TGTGCCAGCTCACCACTAGGAAGCTTGAACACTGAAGCTTTCTTT. This rearrangement joins TRBV18 to TRBJ1-1; D is unclear. V lost 1 base and J lost 0, with 9 bases in between. This CDR3 contains 15 residues. The V gene's germline CDR1 is KGHSH and CDR2 LQKENI.

This rearrangement joins TRBV5-1 to TRBJ1-2; the match to TRBD1 covers 9 bases. The CDR3 consists of 14 residues. Unmatched junction bases numbered 8, after V lost 5 bases and J lost 6 bases. CDR1 and CDR2 (germline): SGHRS, YFSETQ. The CDR3 reads CASRISGQGDGYTF. The CDR3 region has the DNA TGCGCCAGCAGAATCTCGGGACAGGGTGATGGCTACACCTTC. The full variable domain, with the rest looked up from reference TRBV5-1 and TRBJ1-2, is KAGVTQTPRYLIKTRGQQVTLSCSPISGHRSVSWYQQTPGQGLQFLFEYFSETQRNKGNFPGRFSGRQFSNSRSEMNVSTLELGDSALYLCASRISGQGDGYTFGSGTRLTVV.

The CDR3 coding sequence is TGTGCCAGCAGACAGGGGGCCGCGGCCGGGGAGCTGTTTTTT. This gives the protein CASRQGAAAGELFF. V and J are TRBV19 and TRBJ2-2; TRBD1 matches at 10 bases. This CDR3 has 14 residues. V lost 9 bases, J lost 6 bases, and 7 bases stayed unmatched. The germline CDR1 and CDR2 sequences are LNHDA and SQIVND (reference sequence).

The V call is TRBV11-2, the J call TRBJ2-7; 8 positions match TRBD1. J gave up 4 bases and V 5 bases, and 10 bases lay outside the gene matches. Germline values: CDR1 SGHAT, CDR2 FQNNGV. This CDR3 spans 15 amino acids. The CDR3 DNA reads as TGTGCCAGCAGCCCAGATGGGACAGGATTTTACGAGCAGTACTTC. This translates into CASSPDGTGFYEQYF.

This chain connects TRBV30 to TRBJ1-4; TRBD1 aligns across 9 bases. The CDR3 totals 13 residues. Looked up from germline, CDR1 is GTSNPN and CDR2 is SVGIG (reference sequence). J was trimmed by 8 bases and V by 4 bases; bases with no gene match: 5. The CDR3 spells CAWTDRGGEKLFF. The CDR3 DNA is TGTGCCTGGACAGACAGGGGGGGAGAAAAACTGTTTTTT.

The rearrangement uses TRBV6-2 or TRBV6-3 and TRBJ1-1; D remains unclear. This CDR3 has 13 amino acids. Trimming left V 2 bases short and J 2 bases short, with 6 bases between. The germline gives CDR1 MNHEY, CDR2 SVGEGT. The CDR3 nucleotides are TGTGCCAGCAGTTACGGACCTAACACTGAAGCTTTCTTT. This sequence encodes CASSYGPNTEAFF.

The chain recombines TRBV6-5 with TRBJ1-6, with D possibly matching TRBD1 (5 bases). The V gene's germline CDR1 is MNHEY and CDR2 SVGAGI. This CDR3 has 14 amino acids. Trimming cost V 5 bases and J 10 bases, with 15 bases left between them. CDR3 DNA sequence: TGTGCCAGCAGTCAGGGTTTGGTAGGCTCACCCCTCCACTTT. Translation gives CASSQGLVGSPLHF.

The rearrangement uses TRBV19 and TRBJ2-7; no definite D call. The V and J ends lost 1 base and 0 bases respectively, with 7 bases between them. The CDR3 extends over 14 amino acids. The germline gives CDR1 LNHDA, CDR2 SQIVND (reference sequence). The CDR3 spells CASSIGAVSYEQYF. The CDR3 nucleotides read TGTGCCAGTAGTATAGGTGCGGTCTCCTACGAGCAGTACTTC.

For the CDR3, the DNA is TGTGCCAGCAGCGTAGGTCTGACCCAAAACATTCAGTACTTC. This gives the protein CASSVGLTQNIQYF. V and J are TRBV9 and TRBJ2-4; D uncertain. Trimming removed 0 bases from V and 5 bases from J, with 9 bases in between. This CDR3 spans 14 amino acids. Germline CDR1 and CDR2: SGDLS and YYNGEE.

This sequence joins TRBV27 and TRBJ1-2, with TRBD1 matching 7 bases. The CDR3 has 15 amino acids. Germline CDR1 and CDR2: MNHEY and SMNVEV (reference sequence). V shed 4 bases and J 2 bases; nucleotides not matched to a gene: 7. For the CDR3, the DNA is TGTGCCAGCAGTTCCTCGGGACAGCAAAACTATGGCTACACCTTC. Translated, it gives CASSSSGQQNYGYTF.

This sequence joins TRBV5-1 and TRBJ1-4; no reliable D call. The CDR3 has 14 amino acids. In germline, CDR1 is SGHRS, CDR2 YFSETQ. The germline V and J ends were trimmed by 4 bases and 0 bases, with 7 bases remaining between them. CDR3 nucleotides: TGCGCCAGCAGCACCACTGCAACTAATGAAAAACTGTTTTTT. Translating gives CASSTTATNEKLFF. Full variable domain (outside the CDR3, taken from reference TRBV5-1 and TRBJ1-4): KAGVTQTPRYLIKTRGQQVTLSCSPISGHRSVSWYQQTPGQGLQFLFEYFSETQRNKGNFPGRFSGRQFSNSRSEMNVSTLELGDSALYLCASSTTATNEKLFFGSGTQLSVL.

The CDR3: CASSFGTRLALDPYEQYF. In nucleotides, the CDR3 is TGTGCCAGCAGTTTTGGGACACGACTAGCCCTAGACCCCTACGAGCAGTACTTC. The genes are TRBV27 and TRBJ2-7, with a tentative D call TRBD2 (7 bases). Germline V gene sequence: CDR1 MNHEY, CDR2 SMNVEV (reference sequence). The CDR3 is 18 amino acids. Trimming removed 3 bases at V and 2 bases at J, with 23 bases between.

The chain carries TRBV10-3 and TRBJ2-7; possibly TRBD1 for D (6 bases). Deletions cut 0 bases from V and 3 bases from J, with 9 bases between. The CDR3 covers 14 residues. The germline V gene encodes CDR1 ENHRY and CDR2 SYGVKD. CDR3 region: CAISESVGGYEQYF. The CDR3 DNA sequence: TGTGCCATCAGTGAGTCGGTAGGGGGCTACGAGCAGTACTTC.

The V call is TRBV19, the J call TRBJ2-6, with D possibly being TRBD2 (6 bases). The CDR3 runs to 15 residues. Trimming took off 3 bases at V and 3 bases at J, with 9 bases between the two ends. Germline CDR1 LNHDA, CDR2 SQIVND (reference sequence). CDR3 sequence: CASSMGRIGANVLTF. CDR3 nucleotide sequence: TGTGCCAGTAGTATGGGGAGGATTGGGGCCAACGTCCTGACTTTC.

The chain employs TRBV19 and TRBJ2-7; 14 nucleotides match TRBD2. The CDR3 contains 15 residues. V lost 5 bases to trimming and J lost 4 bases; unmatched junction nucleotides: 4. The germline gives CDR1 LNHDA, CDR2 SQIVND (reference sequence). The CDR3 coding sequence is TGTGCCAGTAGTCTGGGACTAGCGGGAGTGTACGAGCAGTACTTC. Protein sequence: CASSLGLAGVYEQYF.

This clone was observed once. This chain links TRBV5-6 with TRBJ1-1, with 7 bases aligning to TRBD1. Germline values: CDR1 SGHDT, CDR2 YYEEEE. V shed 5 bases and J 3 bases; nucleotides not matched to a gene: 7. This CDR3 region has 14 residues. The CDR3, as DNA: TGTGCCAGCAGGGACGACGGGACAGACACTGAAGCTTTCTTT. Its protein is CASRDDGTDTEAFF. Combining the CDR3 with reference TRBV5-6 and TRBJ1-1 gives the whole variable domain DAGVTQSPTHLIKTRGQQVTLRCSPKSGHDTVSWYQQALGQGPQFIFQYYEEEERQRGNFPDRFSGHQFPNYSSELNVNALLLGDSALYLCASRDDGTDTEAFFGQGTRLTVV.

This chain connects TRBV27 to TRBJ2-7, with D possibly TRBD1 on 6 matching bases. Trimming cost V 1 base and J 0 bases, with 10 bases left between them. The CDR3 runs to 15 residues. Germline loops: CDR1 MNHEY, CDR2 SMNVEV (reference sequence). CDR3 coding DNA: TGTGCCAGCAGTTTATACTTGACAGGCTCCTACGAGCAGTACTTC. It encodes CASSLYLTGSYEQYF.

This clone was detected a few times. Additional DNA sequences in this sample encode the identical CDR3. The chain carries TRBV28 and TRBJ1-2; a weak D match, TRBD1 (5 bases). Germline V CDR1 and CDR2: MDHEN, SYDVKM. There are 13 residues in the CDR3. V lost 5 bases to trimming and J lost 2 bases, with 9 bases between them. CDR3 DNA: TGTGCCAGCAGTAACGGGGGAAACTATGGCTACACCTTC. Residues: CASSNGGNYGYTF.